The clone carrying this T cell receptor (beta chain) was recorded many times. What it binds is unknown. This sample is drawn from a study of Graves' ophthalmopathy and Graves' hyperthyroidism. The study's findings and limits: Clonotypes were expanded in thyroid at above 0.001 frequency, and most also appeared in blood. Discriminating ophthalmopathy from stable hyperthyroidism, a 13-signature model attained a sensitivity of 85% to 90% and a specificity of 80% to 82%.

The authors amplified TCR beta CDR3 regions, and they did so from RNA transcripts for repertoire sequencing. RT-PCR was first run with HTBI primers, then multiplex PCR in a second round. Each CDR3 protein gets one entry after TCRdb re-called the multiplex PCR reads with MiXCR. The data show 400,000 or so distinct CDR3 sequences, with approximately 17% seen just once and 2% to 3% held by the top ten. Trimming stripped 8 bases from V and 3 bases from J, with 14 bases between. The length of the CDR3 is 14 residues. From germline, CDR1 is MNHNS and CDR2 SASEGT. Eligible hyperthyroidism cases comprised new diagnoses of under 2 months' duration in individuals aged 18 to 65.

The V and J genes are TRBV6-1 and TRBJ1-5; D remains ambiguous. The sequence came from an adult woman with stable Graves' hyperthyroidism. The specimen was peripheral blood. The CDR3 DNA reads TGTGCCAGCTCCGAGCCCCCGGACAATCAGCCCCAGCATTTT. It yields the protein CASSEPPDNQPQHF.